The table lists the clone carrying this TCR beta chain with many counts. Its antigen is as yet unknown. This entry is derived from a study of neurological immune-mediated disorders. Study-level results: HTLV-1-associated myelopathy had the most TCR clonal expansion, whereas multiple sclerosis had the least (lower than in healthy controls).

TCRdb reprocessed the 5' RACE reads with MiXCR, giving one entry per CDR3 protein. In the table there are under 80,000 distinct CDR3 sequences, approximately 10% of which are singletons. The sequencing sample was made of PBMCs. The sequence was collected from a middle-aged man in good health.

CDR3 in amino acids: CSALAGVEDTQYF. The CDR3 DNA reads as TGCAGCGCCCTAGCGGGAGTGGAGGATACGCAGTATTTT. The V gene is TRBV29-1, the J gene TRBJ2-3; 10 nucleotides match TRBD2. The CDR3 has 13 amino acids. Germline V lookup: CDR1 SQVTM, CDR2 ANQGSEA. Germline trimming cut 7 bases from V and 6 bases from J; bases unmatched to any gene: 7.